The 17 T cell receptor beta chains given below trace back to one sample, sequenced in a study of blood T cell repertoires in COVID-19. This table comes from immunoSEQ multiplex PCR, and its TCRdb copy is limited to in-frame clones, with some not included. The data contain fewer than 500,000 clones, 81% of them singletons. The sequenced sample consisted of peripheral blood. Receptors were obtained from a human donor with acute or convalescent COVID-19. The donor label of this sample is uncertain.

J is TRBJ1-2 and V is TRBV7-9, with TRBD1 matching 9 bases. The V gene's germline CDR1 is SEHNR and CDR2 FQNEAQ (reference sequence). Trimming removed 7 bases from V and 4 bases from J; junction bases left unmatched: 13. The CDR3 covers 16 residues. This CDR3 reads CASTSSGQGRIYGYTF. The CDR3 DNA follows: TGTGCCAGCACTAGTTCGGGACAGGGTCGAATCTATGGCTACACCTTC. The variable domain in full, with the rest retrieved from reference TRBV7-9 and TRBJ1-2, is DTGVSQNPRHKITKRGQNVTFRCDPISEHNRLYWYRQTLGQGPEFLTYFQNEAQLEKSRLLSDRFSAERPKGSFSTLEIQRTEQGDSAMYLCASTSSGQGRIYGYTFGSGTRLTVV.

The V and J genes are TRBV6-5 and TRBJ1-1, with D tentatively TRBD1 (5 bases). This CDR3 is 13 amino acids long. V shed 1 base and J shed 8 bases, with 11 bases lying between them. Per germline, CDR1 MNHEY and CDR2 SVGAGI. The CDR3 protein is CASSYWRGREAFF. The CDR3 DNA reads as TGTGCCAGCAGTTACTGGCGGGGCAGAGAAGCTTTCTTT.

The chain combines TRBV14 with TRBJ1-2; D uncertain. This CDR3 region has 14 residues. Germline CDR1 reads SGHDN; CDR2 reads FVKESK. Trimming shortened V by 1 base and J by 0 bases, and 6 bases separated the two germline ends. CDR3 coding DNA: TGTGCCAGCAGCCAAGTCACGGCTAACTATGGCTACACCTTC. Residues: CASSQVTANYGYTF.

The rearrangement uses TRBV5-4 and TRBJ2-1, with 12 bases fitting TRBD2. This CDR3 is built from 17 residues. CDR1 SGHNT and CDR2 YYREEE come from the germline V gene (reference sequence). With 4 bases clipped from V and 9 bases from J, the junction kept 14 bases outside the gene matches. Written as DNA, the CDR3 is TGTGCCAGCAGCCGAGCCCCGACTAGCGGGAGACGTGCTGAGCAGTTCTTC. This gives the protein CASSRAPTSGRRAEQFF.

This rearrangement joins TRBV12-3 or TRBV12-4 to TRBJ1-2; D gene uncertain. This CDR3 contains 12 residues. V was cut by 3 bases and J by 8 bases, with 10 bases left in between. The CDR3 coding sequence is TGTGCCAGCAGTTTGTCGGGTCAGGGCTACACCTTC. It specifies CASSLSGQGYTF.

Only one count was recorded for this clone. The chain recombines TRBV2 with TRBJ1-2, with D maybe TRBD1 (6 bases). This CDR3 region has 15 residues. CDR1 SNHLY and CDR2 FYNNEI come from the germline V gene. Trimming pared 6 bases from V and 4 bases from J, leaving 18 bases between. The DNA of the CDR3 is TGTGCCAGCAGCCTCACCAGACAGGCCAGCTATGGCTACACCTTC. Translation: CASSLTRQASYGYTF.

This CDR3 reads CASSIRGGFGNEKLFF. In nucleotides, the CDR3 is TGTGCCAGTAGTATCAGAGGGGGCTTTGGTAATGAAAAACTGTTTTTT. The chain is built from TRBV19 and TRBJ1-4, with 7 positions matching TRBD1. J lost 4 bases, V lost 3 bases, and 8 bases had no gene match. This CDR3 has 16 residues. Germline V lookup: CDR1 LNHDA, CDR2 SQIVND (reference sequence).

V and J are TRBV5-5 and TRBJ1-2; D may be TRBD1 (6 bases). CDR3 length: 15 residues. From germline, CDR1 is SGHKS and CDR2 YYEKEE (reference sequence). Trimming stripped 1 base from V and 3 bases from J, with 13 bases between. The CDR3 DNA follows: TGTGCCAGCAGCTTGACAGGGTCTAACTACTATGGCTACACCTTC. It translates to CASSLTGSNYYGYTF.

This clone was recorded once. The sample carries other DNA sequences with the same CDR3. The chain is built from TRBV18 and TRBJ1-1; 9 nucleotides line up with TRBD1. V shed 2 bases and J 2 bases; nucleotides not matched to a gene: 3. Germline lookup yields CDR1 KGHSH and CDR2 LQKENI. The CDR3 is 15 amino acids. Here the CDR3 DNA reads TGTGCCAGCTCACCAAGGACAGGGGAAAACACTGAAGCTTTCTTT. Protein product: CASSPRTGENTEAFF.

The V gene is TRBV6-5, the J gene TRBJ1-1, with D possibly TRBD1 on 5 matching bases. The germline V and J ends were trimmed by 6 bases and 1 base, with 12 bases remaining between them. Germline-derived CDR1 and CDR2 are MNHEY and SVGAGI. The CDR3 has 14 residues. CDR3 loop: CASRRDAGNTEAFF. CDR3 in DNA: TGTGCCAGCAGGCGGGACGCGGGGAACACTGAAGCTTTCTTT.

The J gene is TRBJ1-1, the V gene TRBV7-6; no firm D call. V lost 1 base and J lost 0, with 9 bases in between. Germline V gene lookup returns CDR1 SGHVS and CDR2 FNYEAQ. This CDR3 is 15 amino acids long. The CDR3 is CASSLELPMNTEAFF. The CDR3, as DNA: TGTGCCAGCAGCTTAGAATTGCCTATGAACACTGAAGCTTTCTTT.

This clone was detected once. CDR3 sequence (DNA): TGTGCCAGCAGCTTAGAGGGGTTTTCACCCCTCCACTTT. Translated, it gives CASSLEGFSPLHF. The rearrangement uses TRBV7-2 and TRBJ1-6, with a weak D call TRBD1 (5 bases). V was pared by 1 base and J by 9 bases, with 7 bases between. CDR3 length equals 13 residues. The V gene's germline CDR1 is SGHTA and CDR2 FQGNSA.

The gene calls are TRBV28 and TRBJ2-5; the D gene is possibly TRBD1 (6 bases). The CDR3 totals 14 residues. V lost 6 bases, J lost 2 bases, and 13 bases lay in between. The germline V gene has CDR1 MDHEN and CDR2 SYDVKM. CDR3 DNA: TGTGCCAGCAGCCGTCTACAGGGACAAGAGACCCAGTACTTC. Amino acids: CASSRLQGQETQYF.

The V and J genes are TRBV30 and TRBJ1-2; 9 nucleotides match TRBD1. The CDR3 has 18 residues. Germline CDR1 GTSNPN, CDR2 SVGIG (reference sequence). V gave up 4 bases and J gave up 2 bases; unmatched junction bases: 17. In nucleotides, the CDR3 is TGTGCCTGGATTGGGGGGAGGGGACAGGGCACCGAAAACTATGGCTACACCTTC. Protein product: CAWIGGRGQGTENYGYTF.

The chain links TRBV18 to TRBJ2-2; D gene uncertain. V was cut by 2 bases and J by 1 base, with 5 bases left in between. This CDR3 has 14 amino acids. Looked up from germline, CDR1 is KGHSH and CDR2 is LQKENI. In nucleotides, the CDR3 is TGTGCCAGCTCACCAGCCGGGAACACCGGGGAGCTGTTTTTT. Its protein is CASSPAGNTGELFF.

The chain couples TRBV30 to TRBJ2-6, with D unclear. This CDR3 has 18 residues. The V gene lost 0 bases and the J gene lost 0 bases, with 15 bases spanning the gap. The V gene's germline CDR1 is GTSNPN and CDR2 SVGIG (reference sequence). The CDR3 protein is CAWSVFPSNSSGANVLTF. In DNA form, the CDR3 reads TGTGCCTGGAGTGTATTTCCGAGTAATAGCTCTGGGGCCAACGTCCTGACTTTC.

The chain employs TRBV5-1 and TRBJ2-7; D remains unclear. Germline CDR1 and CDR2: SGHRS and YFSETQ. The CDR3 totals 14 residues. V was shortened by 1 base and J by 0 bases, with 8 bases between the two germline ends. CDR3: CASSLWSTSYEQYF. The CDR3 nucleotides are TGCGCCAGCAGCTTGTGGAGCACCTCCTACGAGCAGTACTTC.